What follows are 7 T cell receptor beta chains derived from one specimen sequenced in a study of T cell changes during pregnancy in multiple sclerosis (dated by TCRdb to between 2018 and 2021). Library preparation was by the immunoSEQ multiplex PCR assay. Entries here come from immuneACCESS through TCRdb and include only in-frame sequences with V and J called. Some clones fail to appear in such tables; in the studies checked, an unresolved V gene covers under half of the shortfall, and the cause of the remainder is unknown. This sample is represented by roughly 100,000 clones; about nine tenths of them were singletons. In total, the top ten clones hold about 1.6% of the sample. Sequencing used peripheral blood, obtained after pregnancy. The receptor source for this set is a female donor in good health, enrolled as a control in a pregnancy study.

CDR3: CANLQGWSHYEQYF. The CDR3 bases are TGCGCCAACTTACAGGGGTGGAGCCACTACGAGCAGTACTTC. The chain combines TRBV4-1 with TRBJ2-7, with TRBD1 matching over 7 bases. Germline lookup yields CDR1 MGHRA and CDR2 YSYEKL. CDR3 length equals 14 residues. Germline trimming cut 10 bases from V and 3 bases from J; bases unmatched to any gene: 12.

This clone was seen a single time. The sample contains more than one DNA sequence encoding this CDR3. The chain is built from TRBV18 and TRBJ2-3, with 7 bases fitting TRBD2. The germline CDR1 and CDR2 sequences are KGHSH and LQKENI. The V segment lost 3 bases and the J segment 0 bases; nucleotides outside the gene matches: 6. The CDR3 covers 16 residues. In DNA, the CDR3 is TGTGCCAGCTCACCTCTTGGGGGGGGTAGCACAGATACGCAGTATTTT. This gives the protein CASSPLGGGSTDTQYF.

The chain combines TRBV18 with TRBJ1-5, with a tentative D call TRBD1 (5 bases). Looked up from germline, CDR1 is KGHSH and CDR2 is LQKENI. Deletions cut 6 bases from V and 2 bases from J, with 14 bases between. This CDR3 region has 15 residues. The CDR3 coding sequence is TGTGCCAGCTCCGCCTGGGGGGTAGGCAATCAGCCCCAGCATTTT. Residues: CASSAWGVGNQPQHF.

The chain is built from TRBV7-2 and TRBJ2-1, with 8 bases matching TRBD2. Germline V gene data show CDR1 as SGHTA and CDR2 as FQGNSA. Losses at the gene ends were 5 bases for V and 10 bases for J; bases not matched to a gene: 10. The CDR3 length is 14 residues. CDR3 sequence reads: CASSPTGGPGEQFF. The CDR3 DNA is TGTGCCAGCAGCCCCACGGGGGGGCCAGGCGAGCAGTTCTTC. Together with reference TRBV7-2 and TRBJ2-1, the CDR3 gives the full variable domain: GAGVSQSPSNKVTEKGKDVELRCDPISGHTALYWYRQSLGQGLEFLIYFQGNSAPDKSGLPSDRFSAERTGGSVSTLTIQRTQQEDSAVYLCASSPTGGPGEQFFGPGTRLTVL.

This clone showed up just once. The gene calls are TRBV9 and TRBJ1-2; 7 bases agree with TRBD1. V was clipped by 6 bases and J by 2 bases; unmatched bases: 7. The CDR3 sequence is 14 residues long. The germline V gene has CDR1 SGDLS and CDR2 YYNGEE. The CDR3 reads CASTRDRGNYGYTF. For the CDR3, the DNA is TGTGCCAGCACTCGGGACAGAGGAAACTATGGCTACACCTTC.

The chain has TRBV6-5 and TRBJ2-4, with a weak D call TRBD2 (5 bases). Trimming stripped 5 bases from V and 7 bases from J, with 9 bases between. The CDR3 has 12 amino acids. Germline CDR1 MNHEY, CDR2 SVGAGI. CDR3: CASSEDSNIQYF. In DNA form, the CDR3 reads TGTGCCAGCAGTGAGGACTCTAACATTCAGTACTTC.

The rearrangement links TRBV6-6 to TRBJ1-5, with D maybe TRBD1 (5 bases). Per germline, CDR1 MNHNY and CDR2 SVGAGI (reference sequence). This CDR3 is 13 amino acids long. Trimming cost V 6 bases and J 5 bases, with 11 bases left between them. CDR3: CASSRGGYQPQHF. The CDR3 DNA reads TGTGCCAGCAGCCGGGGGGGATATCAGCCCCAGCATTTT.